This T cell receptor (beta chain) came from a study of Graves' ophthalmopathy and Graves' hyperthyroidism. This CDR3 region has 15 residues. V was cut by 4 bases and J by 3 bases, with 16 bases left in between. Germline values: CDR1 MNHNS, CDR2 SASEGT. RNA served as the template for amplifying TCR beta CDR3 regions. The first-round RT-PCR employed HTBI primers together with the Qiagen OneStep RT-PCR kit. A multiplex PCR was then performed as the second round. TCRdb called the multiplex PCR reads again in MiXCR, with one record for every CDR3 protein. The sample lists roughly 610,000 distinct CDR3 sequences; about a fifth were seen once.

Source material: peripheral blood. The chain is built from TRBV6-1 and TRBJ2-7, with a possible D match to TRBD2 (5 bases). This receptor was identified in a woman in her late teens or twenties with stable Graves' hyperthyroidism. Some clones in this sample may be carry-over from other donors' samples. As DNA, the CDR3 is TGTGCCAGCAGTGTAGCTGGGGAAGAGGGCTACGAGCAGTACTTC. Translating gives CASSVAGEEGYEQYF.